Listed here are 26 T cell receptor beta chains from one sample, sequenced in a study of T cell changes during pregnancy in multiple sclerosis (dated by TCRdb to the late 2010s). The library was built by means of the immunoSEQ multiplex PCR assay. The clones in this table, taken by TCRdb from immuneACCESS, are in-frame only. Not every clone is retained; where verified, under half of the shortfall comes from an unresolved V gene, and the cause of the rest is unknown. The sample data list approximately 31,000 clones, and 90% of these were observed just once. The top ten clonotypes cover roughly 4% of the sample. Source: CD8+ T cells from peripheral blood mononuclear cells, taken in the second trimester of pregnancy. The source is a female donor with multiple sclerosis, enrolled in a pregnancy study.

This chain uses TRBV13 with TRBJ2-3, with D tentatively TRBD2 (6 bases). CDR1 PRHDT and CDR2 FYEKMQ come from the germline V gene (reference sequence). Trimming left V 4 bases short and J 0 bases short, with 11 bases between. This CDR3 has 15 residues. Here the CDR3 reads CASSSRSGSTDTQYF. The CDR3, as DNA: TGTGCCAGCAGCTCCCGAAGCGGGAGCACAGATACGCAGTATTTT.

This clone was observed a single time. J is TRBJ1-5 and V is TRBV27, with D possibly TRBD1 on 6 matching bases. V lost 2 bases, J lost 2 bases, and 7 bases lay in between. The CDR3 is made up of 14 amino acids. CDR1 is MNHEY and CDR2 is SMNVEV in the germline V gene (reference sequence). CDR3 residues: CASSLKGGNQPQHF. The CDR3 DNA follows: TGTGCCAGCAGTTTAAAGGGGGGCAATCAGCCCCAGCATTTT.

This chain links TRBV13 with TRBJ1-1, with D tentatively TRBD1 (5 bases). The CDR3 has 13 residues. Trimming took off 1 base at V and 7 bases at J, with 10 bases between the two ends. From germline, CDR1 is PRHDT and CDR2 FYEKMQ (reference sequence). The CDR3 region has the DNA TGTGCCAGCAGCTTAGATGGACACGTTGAAGCTTTCTTT. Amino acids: CASSLDGHVEAFF.

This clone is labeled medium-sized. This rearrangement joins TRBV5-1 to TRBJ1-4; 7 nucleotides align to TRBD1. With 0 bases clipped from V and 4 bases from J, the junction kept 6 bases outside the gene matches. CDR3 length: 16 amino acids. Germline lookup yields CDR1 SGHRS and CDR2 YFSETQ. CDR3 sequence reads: CASSLAGRGRNEKLFF. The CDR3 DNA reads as TGCGCCAGCAGCTTGGCCGGGAGGGGGCGTAATGAAAAACTGTTTTTT.

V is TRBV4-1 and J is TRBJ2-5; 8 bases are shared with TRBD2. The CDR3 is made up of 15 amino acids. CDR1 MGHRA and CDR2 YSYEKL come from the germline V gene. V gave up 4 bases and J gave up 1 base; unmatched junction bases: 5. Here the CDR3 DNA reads TGCGCCAGCAGCCCGAGACTAGCGCCCCAAGAGACCCAGTACTTC. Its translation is CASSPRLAPQETQYF.

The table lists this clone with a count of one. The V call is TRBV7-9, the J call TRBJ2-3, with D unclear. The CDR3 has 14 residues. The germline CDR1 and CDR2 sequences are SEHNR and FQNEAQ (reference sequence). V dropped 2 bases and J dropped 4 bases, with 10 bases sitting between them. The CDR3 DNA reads TGTGCCAGCAGCTTACCCTTTCCCGCAGATACGCAGTATTTT. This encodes CASSLPFPADTQYF.

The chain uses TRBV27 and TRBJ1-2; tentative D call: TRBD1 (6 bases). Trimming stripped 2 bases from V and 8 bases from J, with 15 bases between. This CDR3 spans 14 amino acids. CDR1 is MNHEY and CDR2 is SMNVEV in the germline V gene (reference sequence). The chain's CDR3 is CASSLAITGHGYTF. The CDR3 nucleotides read TGTGCCAGCAGTTTAGCAATTACAGGGCACGGCTACACCTTC.

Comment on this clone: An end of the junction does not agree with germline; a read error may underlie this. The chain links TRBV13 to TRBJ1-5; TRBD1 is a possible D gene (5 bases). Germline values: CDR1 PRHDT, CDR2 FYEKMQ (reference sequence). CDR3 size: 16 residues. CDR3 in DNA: TGTGCCAGCAGCGCCCGGACAAGAGGTAGCCATCAGCCCCAGCATTTT. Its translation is CASSARTRGSHQPQHF.

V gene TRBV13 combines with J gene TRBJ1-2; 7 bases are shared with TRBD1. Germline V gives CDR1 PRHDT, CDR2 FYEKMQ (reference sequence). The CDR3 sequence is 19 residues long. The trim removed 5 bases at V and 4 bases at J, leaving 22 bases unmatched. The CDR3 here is CASSSSGEGASPPGYGYTF. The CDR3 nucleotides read TGTGCCAGCAGCAGTAGCGGGGAGGGGGCATCACCCCCAGGCTATGGCTACACCTTC.

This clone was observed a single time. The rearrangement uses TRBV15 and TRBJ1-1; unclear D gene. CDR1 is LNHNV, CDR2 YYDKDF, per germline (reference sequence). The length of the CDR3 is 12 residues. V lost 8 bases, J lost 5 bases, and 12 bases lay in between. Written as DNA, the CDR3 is TGTGCCACCGGCCCAGGAGGGACTGAAGCTTTCTTT. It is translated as CATGPGGTEAFF. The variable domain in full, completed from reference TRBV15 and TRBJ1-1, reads DAMVIQNPRYQVTQFGKPVTLSCSQTLNHNVMYWYQQKSSQAPKLLFHYYDKDFNNEADTPDNFQSRRPNTSFCFLDIRSPGLGDTAMYLCATGPGGTEAFFGQGTRLTVV.

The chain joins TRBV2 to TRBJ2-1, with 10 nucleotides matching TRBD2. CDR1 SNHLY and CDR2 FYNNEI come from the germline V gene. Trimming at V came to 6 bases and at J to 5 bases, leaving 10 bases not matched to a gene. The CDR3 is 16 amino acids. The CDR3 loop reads CASSGNLAGANNEQFF. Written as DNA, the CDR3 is TGTGCCAGCAGCGGCAACCTAGCGGGGGCAAACAATGAGCAGTTCTTC.

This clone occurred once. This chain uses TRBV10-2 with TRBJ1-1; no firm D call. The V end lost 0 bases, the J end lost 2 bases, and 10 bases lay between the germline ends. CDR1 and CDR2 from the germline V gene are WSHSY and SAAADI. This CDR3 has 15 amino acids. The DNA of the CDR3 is TGCGCCAGCAGTGAGTCGGAGGGTGTAAACACTGAAGCTTTCTTT. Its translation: CASSESEGVNTEAFF.

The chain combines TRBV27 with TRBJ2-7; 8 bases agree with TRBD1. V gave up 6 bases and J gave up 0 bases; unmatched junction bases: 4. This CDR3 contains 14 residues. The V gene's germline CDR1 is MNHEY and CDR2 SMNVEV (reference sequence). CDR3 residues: CASSAGTGSYEQYF. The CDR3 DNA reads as TGTGCCAGCAGCGCCGGGACAGGCTCCTACGAGCAGTACTTC.

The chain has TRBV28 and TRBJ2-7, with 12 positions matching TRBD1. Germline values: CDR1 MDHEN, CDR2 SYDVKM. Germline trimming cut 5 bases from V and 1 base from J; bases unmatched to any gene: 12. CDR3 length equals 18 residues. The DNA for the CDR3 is TGTGCCAGCAGTCCATACCCGGGACAGGGGGCCCTTTCCTACGAGCAGTACTTC. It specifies CASSPYPGQGALSYEQYF.

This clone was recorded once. CDR3 in amino acids: CASSQGLAGVDNEQFF. In DNA form, the CDR3 reads TGTGCCAGCAGTCAGGGACTAGCGGGAGTCGACAATGAGCAGTTCTTC. The chain links TRBV2 to TRBJ2-1, with 14 bases aligning to TRBD2. The germline V gene encodes CDR1 SNHLY and CDR2 FYNNEI. The CDR3 has 16 amino acids. Trimming at V came to 5 bases and at J to 5 bases, leaving 5 bases not matched to a gene.

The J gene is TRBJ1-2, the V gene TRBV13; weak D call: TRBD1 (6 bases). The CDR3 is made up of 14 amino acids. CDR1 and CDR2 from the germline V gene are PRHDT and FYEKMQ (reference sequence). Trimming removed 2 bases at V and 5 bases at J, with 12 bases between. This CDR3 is CASSLRGQTYGYTF. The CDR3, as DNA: TGTGCCAGCAGCTTAAGAGGACAGACTTATGGCTACACCTTC.

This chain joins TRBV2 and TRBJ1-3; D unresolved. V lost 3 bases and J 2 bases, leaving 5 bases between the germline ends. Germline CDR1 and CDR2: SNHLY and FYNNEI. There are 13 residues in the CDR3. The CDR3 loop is CASSDGAGNTIYF. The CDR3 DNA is TGTGCCAGCAGTGACGGGGCTGGAAACACCATATATTTT.

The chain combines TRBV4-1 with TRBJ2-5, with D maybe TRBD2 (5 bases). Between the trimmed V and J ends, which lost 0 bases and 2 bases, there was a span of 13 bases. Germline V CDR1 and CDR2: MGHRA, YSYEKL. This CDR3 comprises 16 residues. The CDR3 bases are TGCGCCAGCAGCCAAGAGAGTGCGCGGGCTCAAGAGACCCAGTACTTC. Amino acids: CASSQESARAQETQYF.

CDR3 protein: CASSSSGRAWDNEQFF. The CDR3 DNA reads as TGTGCCAGCAGCTCTAGCGGGAGGGCTTGGGACAATGAGCAGTTCTTC. This rearrangement joins TRBV11-2 to TRBJ2-1, with 12 bases lining up with TRBD2. The V gene's germline CDR1 is SGHAT and CDR2 FQNNGV. The CDR3 is 16 amino acids. Trimming cost V 4 bases and J 5 bases; bases outside gene matches: 6.

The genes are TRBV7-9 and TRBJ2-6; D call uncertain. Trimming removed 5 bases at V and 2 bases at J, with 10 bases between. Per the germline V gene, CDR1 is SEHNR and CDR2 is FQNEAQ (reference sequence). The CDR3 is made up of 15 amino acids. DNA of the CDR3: TGTGCCAGCAGCCCACCCCCTACTGGGGCCAACGTCCTGACTTTC. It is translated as CASSPPPTGANVLTF.

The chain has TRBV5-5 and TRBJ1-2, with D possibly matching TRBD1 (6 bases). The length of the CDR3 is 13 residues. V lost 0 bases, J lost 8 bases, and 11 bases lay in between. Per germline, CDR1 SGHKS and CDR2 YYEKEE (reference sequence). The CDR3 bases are TGTGCCAGCAGCTTGGTGGGGGCGCGGGGCTACACCTTC. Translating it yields CASSLVGARGYTF. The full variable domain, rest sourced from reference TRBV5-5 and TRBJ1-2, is DAGVTQSPTHLIKTRGQQVTLRCSPISGHKSVSWYQQVLGQGPQFIFQYYEKEERGRGNFPDRFSARQFPNYSSELNVNALLLGDSALYLCASSLVGARGYTFGSGTRLTVV.

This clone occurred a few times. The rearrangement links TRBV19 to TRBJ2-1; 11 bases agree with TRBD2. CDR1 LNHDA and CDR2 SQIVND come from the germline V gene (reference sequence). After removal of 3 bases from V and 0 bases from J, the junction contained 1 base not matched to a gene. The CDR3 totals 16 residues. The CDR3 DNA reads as TGTGCCAGTAGTATTCTAGCGGGGGGCTCCTACAATGAGCAGTTCTTC. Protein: CASSILAGGSYNEQFF.

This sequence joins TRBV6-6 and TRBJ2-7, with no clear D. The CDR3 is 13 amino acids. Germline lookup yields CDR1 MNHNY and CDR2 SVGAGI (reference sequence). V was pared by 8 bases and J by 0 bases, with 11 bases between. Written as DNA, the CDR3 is TGTGCCAGCGCGGAACCGTACTCCTACGAGCAGTACTTC. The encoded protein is CASAEPYSYEQYF.

CDR3 region: CASSVRGGLGLYEQYF. The CDR3 DNA reads as TGTGCCAGCAGCGTCAGGGGGGGACTAGGTCTCTACGAGCAGTACTTC. J is TRBJ2-7 and V is TRBV5-4, with a tentative D call TRBD2 (8 bases). This CDR3 has 16 residues. V dropped 4 bases and J dropped 3 bases, with 20 bases sitting between them. Germline lookup yields CDR1 SGHNT and CDR2 YYREEE (reference sequence).

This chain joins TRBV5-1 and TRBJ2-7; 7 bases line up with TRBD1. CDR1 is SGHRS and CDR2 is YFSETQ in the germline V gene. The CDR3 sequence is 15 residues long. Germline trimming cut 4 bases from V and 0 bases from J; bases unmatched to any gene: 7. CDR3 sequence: CASSPRGQLSYEQYF. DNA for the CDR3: TGCGCCAGCAGCCCTAGGGGACAGCTCTCCTACGAGCAGTACTTC.

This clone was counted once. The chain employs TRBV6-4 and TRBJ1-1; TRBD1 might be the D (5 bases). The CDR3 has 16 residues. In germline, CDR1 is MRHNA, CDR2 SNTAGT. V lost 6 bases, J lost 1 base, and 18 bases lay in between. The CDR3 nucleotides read TGTGCCAGCAGCGTCACGTCTGGACAAGGGAACACTGAAGCTTTCTTT. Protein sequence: CASSVTSGQGNTEAFF.